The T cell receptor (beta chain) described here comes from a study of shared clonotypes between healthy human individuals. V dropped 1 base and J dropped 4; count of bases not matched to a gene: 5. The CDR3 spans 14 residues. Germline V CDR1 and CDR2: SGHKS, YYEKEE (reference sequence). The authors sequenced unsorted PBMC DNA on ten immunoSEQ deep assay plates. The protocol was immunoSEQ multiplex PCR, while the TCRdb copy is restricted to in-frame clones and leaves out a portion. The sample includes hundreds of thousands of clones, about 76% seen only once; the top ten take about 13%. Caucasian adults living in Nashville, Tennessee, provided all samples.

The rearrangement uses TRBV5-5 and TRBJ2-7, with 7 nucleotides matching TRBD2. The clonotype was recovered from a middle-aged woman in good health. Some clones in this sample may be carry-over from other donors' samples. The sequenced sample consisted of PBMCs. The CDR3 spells CASSLHSGTYEQYF. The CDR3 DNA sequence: TGTGCCAGCAGCTTGCACAGCGGGACGTACGAGCAGTACTTC.